Following are 25 T cell receptor beta chains from one sample sequenced in a study of human T cells and chemical hapten exposure. Via MiXCR, TCRdb re-called the RACE reads, giving one row per CDR3 protein. The sample consists of around 69,000 distinct CDR3 sequences, approximately 9.4% of them appearing once. Time point indicated: patch test 1, 2 weeks after DPC sensitization. Specified treatment: therapeutic diphenylcyclopropenone sensitization with weekly scalp DPC. Source: whole blood, taken in connection with sensitization to the hapten diphenylcyclopropenone (DPC). These receptors were collected from a woman in her forties with alopecia areata. Some clones in this sample may be carry-over from other donors' samples.

This chain uses TRBV20-1 with TRBJ1-2; TRBD1 matches 7 bases. Germline assignment: CDR1 DFQATT and CDR2 SNEGSKA (reference sequence). The CDR3 extends over 14 amino acids. V dropped 7 bases and J dropped 2; count of bases not matched to a gene: 10. The CDR3 loop reads CSGPTGRQNYGYTF. The CDR3 DNA sequence: TGCAGTGGGCCGACAGGGAGACAAAACTATGGCTACACCTTC.

In the case of this clonotype: A read error may explain this, as a much larger clone is one base away. The gene calls are TRBV20-1 and TRBJ2-7, with D perhaps matching TRBD2 (6 bases). The V and J ends lost 3 bases and 5 bases respectively, with 14 bases between them. This CDR3 spans 13 amino acids. The germline V gene encodes CDR1 DFQATT and CDR2 SNEGSKA (reference sequence). The CDR3 loop reads CSARADYPHEQYF. The DNA of the CDR3 is TGCAGTGCTAGGGCGGACTACCCCCACGAGCAGTACTTC.

Ten or more counts support this clonotype. The chain has TRBV2 and TRBJ2-7, with D hard to call. With 8 bases removed from V and 5 bases from J, the gap between germline ends came to 10 bases. This CDR3 is built from 11 residues. CDR1 is SNHLY and CDR2 is FYNNEI in the germline V gene. The CDR3 DNA reads as TGTGCCAGCTCCGGATTTAACGAGCAGTACTTC. Translating it yields CASSGFNEQYF.

The chain has TRBV7-9 and TRBJ2-7, with TRBD1 matching 9 bases. Losses at the gene ends were 5 bases for V and 5 bases for J; bases not matched to a gene: 10. The CDR3 covers 15 residues. Germline V gives CDR1 SEHNR, CDR2 FQNEAQ (reference sequence). In DNA, the CDR3 is TGTGCCAGCAGCCTACCGGACAGGGGAAACGACGAGCAGTACTTC. Translating gives CASSLPDRGNDEQYF.

There are many counts of this clonotype. The V call is TRBV19, the J call TRBJ2-1, with D uncertain. CDR3 size: 15 residues. V shed 4 bases and J shed 3 bases, with 13 bases lying between them. Germline V gene lookup returns CDR1 LNHDA and CDR2 SQIVND (reference sequence). The CDR3 DNA reads TGTGCCAGTAGTACCAGTGCATTTGGCTACAATGAGCAGTTCTTC. Its translation is CASSTSAFGYNEQFF.

This clonotype was counted a few times. The J gene is TRBJ2-1, the V gene TRBV19, with unresolved D. V was pared by 5 bases and J by 9 bases, with 14 bases between. Germline-derived CDR1 and CDR2 are LNHDA and SQIVND (reference sequence). The CDR3 length is 13 residues. CDR3: CASSSSGPGEQFF. The DNA for the CDR3 is TGTGCCAGTAGTTCGTCCGGTCCGGGTGAGCAGTTCTTC.

This chain joins TRBV30 and TRBJ2-5; 11 bases are a match to TRBD2. The CDR3 has 17 residues. Germline CDR1 GTSNPN, CDR2 SVGIG (reference sequence). Losses at the gene ends were 0 bases for V and 4 bases for J; bases not matched to a gene: 10. The CDR3 nucleotides are TGTGCCTGGAGTGTAAGCCTAGCGGGGGGTTCAGGAGAGACCCAGTACTTC. It codes for CAWSVSLAGGSGETQYF.

The V and J genes are TRBV20-1 and TRBJ1-2; 7 nucleotides align to TRBD1. The CDR3 sequence is 14 residues long. The trim removed 3 bases at V and 6 bases at J, leaving 10 bases unmatched. Germline V gene data show CDR1 as DFQATT and CDR2 as SNEGSKA (reference sequence). CDR3 loop: CSASSDRAIHGYTF. The CDR3 coding sequence is TGCAGTGCTAGCAGTGACAGGGCCATTCATGGCTACACCTTC.

This clonotype was picked up a small number of times. The chain employs TRBV10-3 and TRBJ1-6; 9 bases agree with TRBD1. Germline lookup yields CDR1 ENHRY and CDR2 SYGVKD. The CDR3 has 15 residues. V was pared by 3 bases and J by 11 bases, with 8 bases of the junction left unmatched. CDR3 nucleotides: TGTGCCATCAGTGAAGAGAGACAGGGGGGAACACCCCTCCACTTT. Its translation is CAISEERQGGTPLHF.

This clonotype was observed many times. This rearrangement joins TRBV11-2 to TRBJ2-3, with 9 bases identical to TRBD2. CDR3 length equals 15 residues. Losses at the gene ends were 4 bases for V and 3 bases for J; bases not matched to a gene: 5. Germline V lookup: CDR1 SGHAT, CDR2 FQNNGV. The CDR3 protein is CASSSWAGGTDTQYF. Written as DNA, the CDR3 is TGTGCCAGCAGCTCTTGGGCGGGGGGGACAGATACGCAGTATTTT.

In its sample, this clonotype was seen many times. The gene calls are TRBV11-2 and TRBJ2-4; no clear D. Germline V gene data show CDR1 as SGHAT and CDR2 as FQNNGV. The V gene lost 3 bases and the J gene lost 5 bases, with 8 bases spanning the gap. This CDR3 comprises 13 residues. The DNA for the CDR3 is TGTGCCAGCAGCTTGGACGTAGAAAACATTCAGTACTTC. Its translation: CASSLDVENIQYF.

This clonotype was detected many times. As DNA, the CDR3 is TGTGCCAGCACCCCAGATCGGGACCAAGAGACCCAGTACTTC. Residues: CASTPDRDQETQYF. This rearrangement joins TRBV7-2 to TRBJ2-5; D gene ambiguous. This CDR3 has 14 residues. CDR1 and CDR2 from the germline V gene are SGHTA and FQGNSA. V was cut by 7 bases and J by 0 bases, with 12 bases left in between.

The gene calls are TRBV7-6 and TRBJ1-5; 10 bases fit TRBD1. V was clipped by 4 bases and J by 2 bases; unmatched bases: 5. The CDR3 totals 16 residues. Germline loops: CDR1 SGHVS, CDR2 FNYEAQ. Here the CDR3 DNA reads TGTGCCAGCAGCTCCGGGACAGGGGAGGGCAATCAGCCCCAGCATTTT. This codes for CASSSGTGEGNQPQHF.

The CDR3 loop is CASSIRERSPYEQYF. The CDR3 bases are TGTGCCAGCAGCATAAGGGAGCGCTCCCCCTACGAGCAGTACTTC. The V and J genes are TRBV6-6 and TRBJ2-7; D is perhaps TRBD2 (5 bases). This CDR3 spans 15 amino acids. Per germline, CDR1 MNHNY and CDR2 SVGAGI (reference sequence). V lost 6 bases and J 2 bases, leaving 17 bases between the germline ends.

This clonotype was recorded at least ten times. V usage is TRBV29-1 and J usage is TRBJ2-3, with 7 bases that match TRBD2. CDR1 SQVTM and CDR2 ANQGSEA come from the germline V gene. CDR3 size: 14 residues. The trim removed 0 bases at V and 4 bases at J, leaving 4 bases unmatched. In nucleotides, the CDR3 is TGCAGCGTTGAAGAAAACGGACTAGCAGATACGCAGTATTTT. Encoded protein: CSVEENGLADTQYF.

The sample holds a few counts of this clonotype. This chain connects TRBV11-2 to TRBJ2-1, with no clear D. Germline loops: CDR1 SGHAT, CDR2 FQNNGV. The CDR3 spans 14 residues. The germline V and J ends were trimmed by 6 bases and 5 bases, with 14 bases remaining between them. CDR3 sequence reads: CASSYGLANNEQFF. In DNA form, the CDR3 reads TGTGCCAGCAGTTACGGTTTGGCGAACAATGAGCAGTTCTTC.

This clonotype was detected once. The J gene is TRBJ2-6, the V gene TRBV28; 8 positions match TRBD1. The CDR3 sequence is 17 residues long. J gave up 0 bases and V 8 bases, and 9 bases lay outside the gene matches. CDR1 and CDR2 (germline): MDHEN, SYDVKM. CDR3 loop: CASGHTGGGSGANVLTF. The DNA for the CDR3 is TGTGCCAGCGGTCACACAGGGGGAGGCTCTGGGGCCAACGTCCTGACTTTC.

J is TRBJ2-3 and V is TRBV5-4; D may be TRBD2 (6 bases). This CDR3 comprises 15 residues. Looked up from germline, CDR1 is SGHNT and CDR2 is YYREEE (reference sequence). Trimming shortened V by 1 base and J by 2 bases, and 11 bases separated the two germline ends. CDR3 protein: CASSLRAGPTDTQYF. CDR3 DNA: TGTGCCAGCAGCTTGCGCGCGGGGCCCACAGATACGCAGTATTTT.

This clonotype has a count of ten or more. The chain uses TRBV12-3 or TRBV12-4 and TRBJ1-2; TRBD1 matches 8 bases. This CDR3 has 13 amino acids. V trimming: 8 bases; J trimming: 6 bases; junction bases outside the gene matches: 8. The chain's CDR3 is CASGRTGSHGYTF. CDR3 nucleotides: TGTGCCAGCGGTAGGACAGGGAGCCATGGCTACACCTTC.

Ten or more counts support this clonotype. J is TRBJ1-2 and V is TRBV7-6, with D tentatively TRBD1 (6 bases). CDR3 length: 17 residues. Trimming took off 4 bases at V and 8 bases at J, with 26 bases between the two ends. The germline V gene encodes CDR1 SGHVS and CDR2 FNYEAQ. CDR3: CASSSGPAEAGQGGYTF. Here the CDR3 DNA reads TGTGCCAGCAGCTCCGGTCCGGCGGAAGCGGGGCAGGGGGGCTACACCTTC. Looking up the rest from reference TRBV7-6 and TRBJ1-2 gives the full variable domain: GAGVSQSPRYKVTKRGQDVALRCDPISGHVSLYWYRQALGQGPEFLTYFNYEAQQDKSGLPNDRFSAERPEGSISTLTIQRTEQRDSAMYRCASSSGPAEAGQGGYTFGSGTRLTVV.

This clonotype was observed at least ten times. The CDR3 loop reads CASSPRGGYQETQYF. The CDR3, as DNA: TGTGCCAGCAGCCCGAGGGGGGGATACCAAGAGACCCAGTACTTC. V usage is TRBV9 and J usage is TRBJ2-5; D perhaps matches TRBD2 (7 bases). Germline assignment: CDR1 SGDLS and CDR2 YYNGEE. The germline V and J ends were trimmed by 4 bases and 0 bases, with 13 bases remaining between them. CDR3 length: 15 residues.

This clonotype has a count of ten or more. In nucleotides, the CDR3 is TGTGCCAGCAGTGAGGACGTGGCGGCGTCCTACGAGCAGTACTTC. Its translation is CASSEDVAASYEQYF. The chain recombines TRBV6-1 with TRBJ2-7; D call uncertain. Germline V CDR1 and CDR2: MNHNS, SASEGT. The CDR3 contains 15 residues. V lost 3 bases to trimming and J lost 1 base, with 13 bases between them.

Comment on this clonotype: This could be a read error, since a much larger clone is one nucleotide away. The genes are TRBV2 and TRBJ1-5; tentatively, D is TRBD1 (5 bases). The V gene lost 2 bases and the J gene lost 3 bases, with 11 bases spanning the gap. The CDR3 runs to 15 residues. CDR1 is SNHLY, CDR2 FYNNEI, per germline. Written as DNA, the CDR3 is TGTGCCAGCAGTGAACGGGGGATTAACAATCAGCCCCAGCATTTT. Translation: CASSERGINNQPQHF.

V gene TRBV28 combines with J gene TRBJ2-7; a weak D match, TRBD1 (6 bases). Germline-derived CDR1 and CDR2 are MDHEN and SYDVKM. CDR3 length equals 15 residues. V was clipped by 2 bases and J by 4 bases, with 15 bases between them. Here the CDR3 reads CASSLRGQNYYEQYF. CDR3 coding DNA: TGTGCCAGCAGTTTACGTGGACAGAATTATTACGAGCAGTACTTC.

The rearrangement uses TRBV29-1 and TRBJ2-2; D is undetermined. Germline V lookup: CDR1 SQVTM, CDR2 ANQGSEA. There are 13 residues in the CDR3. Deletions cut 5 bases from V and 1 base from J, with 8 bases between. The CDR3 sequence: CSVIDKNTGELFF. In DNA, the CDR3 is TGCAGCGTTATTGACAAGAACACCGGGGAGCTGTTTTTT.